The 9 T cell receptor beta chains reported below all come from one sample, sequenced in a study of post-analysis software for immune sequencing data. These receptors lack a known antigen. The study's findings and limits: Controls had lower frequencies than patients of four or five TRBV segments, which included TRBV5-6, TRBV5-1 and TRBV20-1.

Libraries were made from TCR beta cDNA, and they carried unique molecular identifiers. TCRdb re-called the PCR reads through MiXCR, storing one row per CDR3 protein. The data hold 650,000 to 900,000 distinct CDR3 sequences, with approximately 44% observed a single time. Sequencing was done on a sample of blood. The receptors come from a girl under 18 with multiple sclerosis.

This clonotype has only a few counts. V and J are TRBV27 and TRBJ2-7; 7 bases are a match to TRBD1. Germline V gene data show CDR1 as MNHEY and CDR2 as SMNVEV (reference sequence). V lost 3 bases, J lost 2 bases, and 7 bases stayed unmatched. The CDR3 consists of 15 residues. CDR3 coding DNA: TGTGCCAGCAGTTTTGGGACAGCTTCTACCTACGAGCAGTACTTC. Protein: CASSFGTASTYEQYF.

V and J are TRBV5-5 and TRBJ2-5; D unclear. Trimming pared 4 bases from V and 7 bases from J, leaving 8 bases between. Germline loops: CDR1 SGHKS, CDR2 YYEKEE (reference sequence). This CDR3 spans 11 amino acids. In DNA, the CDR3 is TGTGCCAGCAGCACTTTCGGGACCCAGTACTTC. Translation gives CASSTFGTQYF.

J is TRBJ2-3 and V is TRBV7-2, with 14 bases that match TRBD2. Germline V lookup: CDR1 SGHTA, CDR2 FQGNSA. The V segment lost 5 bases and the J segment 2 bases; nucleotides outside the gene matches: 15. The CDR3 loop spans 20 amino acids. CDR3 sequence (DNA): TGTGCCAGCAGCGCTCATTGGACTAGCGGGAGGATGAAGGCCACAGATACGCAGTATTTT. It yields the protein CASSAHWTSGRMKATDTQYF. The variable domain in full, with the rest retrieved from reference TRBV7-2 and TRBJ2-3, is GAGVSQSPSNKVTEKGKDVELRCDPISGHTALYWYRQSLGQGLEFLIYFQGNSAPDKSGLPSDRFSAERTGGSVSTLTIQRTQQEDSAVYLCASSAHWTSGRMKATDTQYFGPGTRLTVL.

V gene TRBV20-1 combines with J gene TRBJ2-5; 15 bases are shared with TRBD2. The CDR3 contains 15 residues. J gave up 3 bases and V 4 bases, and 3 bases lay outside the gene matches. Germline CDR1 DFQATT, CDR2 SNEGSKA (reference sequence). The CDR3 loop is CSATWTSGREETQYF. The CDR3, as DNA: TGCAGTGCTACCTGGACTAGCGGGAGGGAAGAGACCCAGTACTTC.

This clonotype was counted only a few times. The chain carries TRBV27 and TRBJ1-1; D may be TRBD1 (6 bases). The V end was cut by 5 bases, the J end by 3 bases, with 10 bases between. Germline CDR1 reads MNHEY; CDR2 reads SMNVEV (reference sequence). This CDR3 has 13 amino acids. CDR3 amino acids: CASSPGAHTEAFF. The CDR3 nucleotides read TGTGCCAGCAGTCCGGGGGCGCACACTGAAGCTTTCTTT.

This sequence joins TRBV6-2 or TRBV6-3 and TRBJ2-4, with a weak D call TRBD2 (6 bases). The ends were cut back, 3 bases at V and 2 bases at J, with 11 bases in the middle. Germline CDR1 MNHEY, CDR2 SVGEGT. This CDR3 has 15 residues. The CDR3 nucleotides read TGTGCCAGCAGTTATCGGGGGATATCCAAAAACATTCAGTACTTC. Translated: CASSYRGISKNIQYF.

Comment on this clonotype: The junction differs from germline at one of its ends, possibly a read error. The V gene is TRBV7-2, the J gene TRBJ2-5; TRBD2 is a possible D gene (7 bases). The length of the CDR3 is 15 residues. CDR1 and CDR2 from the germline V gene are SGHTA and FQGNSA. For the CDR3, the DNA is TGTGCCAGCAGCTTAGTATGGGGGGGCCAAAAGACCCAGTACTTC. Protein product: CASSLVWGGQKTQYF.

This rearrangement joins TRBV7-9 to TRBJ2-7; D unresolved. V was clipped by 9 bases and J by 0 bases, with 15 bases between them. CDR3 length equals 14 residues. Germline values: CDR1 SEHNR, CDR2 FQNEAQ (reference sequence). Here the CDR3 DNA reads TGTGCCAGTACCAAATCAGAGGACTCCTACGAGCAGTACTTC. This encodes CASTKSEDSYEQYF. Combining the CDR3 with reference TRBV7-9 and TRBJ2-7 gives the whole variable domain DTGVSQNPRHKITKRGQNVTFRCDPISEHNRLYWYRQTLGQGPEFLTYFQNEAQLEKSRLLSDRFSAERPKGSFSTLEIQRTEQGDSAMYLCASTKSEDSYEQYFGPGTRLTVT.

V is TRBV20-1 and J is TRBJ2-4; D is possibly TRBD1 (6 bases). The J call may be mistaken, given a closer DNA end match to TRBJ2-7. Germline CDR1 is DFQATT and CDR2 is SNEGSKA (reference sequence). The CDR3 runs to 15 residues. CDR3 loop: CSVSIQNRASYEQYF. The CDR3 bases are TGCAGTGTTTCAATCCAGAACAGGGCCTCCTACGAGCAGTACTTC.